This T cell receptor beta chain was captured in a study of blood T cell repertoires in COVID-19. Per germline, CDR1 MNHEY and CDR2 SMNVEV (reference sequence). CDR3 length: 13 residues. The ends lost 5 bases at V and 6 bases at J; junction bases unmatched: 4. Data came from immunoSEQ multiplex PCR; TCRdb stores just in-frame clones and leaves some out. The data hold about 160,000 clones, with roughly 84% observed a single time. This chain joins TRBV27 and TRBJ2-3, with TRBD2 identical over 8 bases. This TCR was sampled from a woman aged 80 or over with active or convalescent COVID-19. The sample consisted of peripheral blood. The CDR3 region has the DNA TGTGCCAGCAGTCCGGGGGGGTGGGATACGCAGTATTTT. It yields the protein CASSPGGWDTQYF.